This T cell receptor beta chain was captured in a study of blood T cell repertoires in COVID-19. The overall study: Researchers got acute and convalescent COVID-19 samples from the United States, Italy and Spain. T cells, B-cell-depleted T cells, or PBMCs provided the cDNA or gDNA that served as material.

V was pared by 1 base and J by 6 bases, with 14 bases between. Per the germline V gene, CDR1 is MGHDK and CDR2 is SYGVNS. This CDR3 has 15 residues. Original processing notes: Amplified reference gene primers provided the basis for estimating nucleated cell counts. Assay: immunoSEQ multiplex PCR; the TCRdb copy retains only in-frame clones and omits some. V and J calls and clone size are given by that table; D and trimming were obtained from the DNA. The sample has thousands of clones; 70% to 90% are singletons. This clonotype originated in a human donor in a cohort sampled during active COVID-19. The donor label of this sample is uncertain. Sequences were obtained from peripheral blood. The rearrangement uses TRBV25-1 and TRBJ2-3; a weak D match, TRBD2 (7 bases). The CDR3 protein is CASSEWGGPRDTQYF. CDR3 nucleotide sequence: TGTGCCAGCAGTGAATGGGGGGGCCCCAGGGATACGCAGTATTTT.